This T cell receptor (beta chain) is from a study of T cells in Graves' hyperthyroidism and ophthalmopathy. RNA transcripts yielded amplified TCR beta CDR3 regions. An initial round of RT-PCR targeting the TCR CDR3 relied on the HTBI primer set. TCRdb processed the multiplex PCR reads anew with MiXCR; each CDR3 protein has one entry. The table records around 570,000 distinct CDR3 sequences, approximately 20% of them present only once. It was 10 ml of fresh peripheral blood that supplied the PBMCs. Trimming shortened V by 6 bases and J by 4 bases, and 12 bases separated the two germline ends. Germline values: CDR1 MGHDK, CDR2 SYGVNS. This CDR3 region has 14 residues.

The sequenced sample was blood. The TCR originated in a man aged 35 to 55 with Graves' ophthalmopathy. The chain joins TRBV25-1 to TRBJ1-4, with D perhaps TRBD1 (5 bases). In DNA form, the CDR3 reads TGTGCCAGCAGGAGAGGTGGGGGTAATGAAAAACTGTTTTTT. Protein product: CASRRGGGNEKLFF.